This T cell receptor beta chain emerged from a study of T cells in Graves' hyperthyroidism and ophthalmopathy (dated by TCRdb to between 2018 and 2020). In the study overall: To identify distinguishing TCR V-J signatures, a discovery cohort of around 98 patients was used, comprising 43 with Graves' ophthalmopathy and around 60 with stable Graves' hyperthyroidism. After blood sampling, hyperthyroidism patients were treated with methimazole at a starting dose of 30 mg daily, and ophthalmopathy patients were treated with high-dose intravenous methylprednisolone. Thyroid tissue and blood T-cell repertoires from about six Graves' hyperthyroidism patients were also compared in the study. The paper reports TCR Vbeta CDR3 sequencing of more than 120 peripheral blood samples: 40 or so ophthalmopathy, under 80 hyperthyroidism and some 17 progressor patients. An independent validation cohort of some 18 hyperthyroidism patients and approximately 15 patients who later progressed to ophthalmopathy tested prospective prediction of ophthalmopathy. The approximately 100 discovery patients were divided at random into training and test sets in a 7:3 ratio.

Via the germline V gene, CDR1 is SGDLS and CDR2 YYNGEE. V and J lose 0 bases and 8 bases, and a span of 17 bases separates them. Reading from cysteine to phenylalanine, the CDR3 counts 15 amino acids. The retained sequence is limited to the CDR3, 45 bases, with the frame set at the first base. TCR beta CDR3 regions were amplified from RNA transcripts. The first round of RT-PCR for the TCR CDR3 was performed with the HTBI primer set and the Qiagen OneStep RT-PCR kit. A second multiplex PCR round built the libraries, followed by size selection and purification. The libraries were sequenced on an Illumina HiSeq2000 using paired-end 100 bp reads. On the study's bioinformatics: SOAPnuke was used to process the raw data, removing reads that contained adapters or uncalled bases, had a mean Phred below 15, or lacked an exact match to the constant primer or identifier. COPE v1.2.5 was used to merge high-quality paired reads, and clonotypes were defined as unique nucleotide sequences. Clonotypes were aligned to IMGT TRBV, TRBD and TRBJ reference segments using MiTCR v1.1. The analysis was restricted to V-J combinations with a frequency above 0.0001, which together covered roughly 99% of the repertoires. The TCS score was defined as the ratio of F50 (clonal expansion) to E x V (chaos), calculated using BLOSUM62-based TCRdist between CDR3 peptides within each V-J. Welch's t-statistics and random forest reduced fewer than 550 V-J features to 10 to 15, which were used in a naive Bayes classifier (R e1071). The Morisita-Horn index was used to measure how similar the thyroid and blood repertoires were. TCRdb reran the public reads through fastp at Q25 and MiXCR, keeping productive beta chains. Rows are unified per CDR3 protein, each entry keeping the most common DNA and genes. None of the V and J calls come from the authors' own analysis; TCRdb made them. The sample table shows 660,000 or so distinct CDR3 sequences, and about 45% are seen once. Less than 9% of the sample is in the top ten clones.

Patients with uncontrolled infections, other autoimmune diseases, pregnancy or lactation were excluded. Diagnoses were established on the basis of clinical symptoms, serum thyroxine and TRAb, thyroid ultrasound, and orbital computed tomography. Total RNA was extracted using Trizol reagent, and RNA quality was assessed on an Agilent 2100 Bioanalyzer. This clonotype has only a few counts. It has no known antigen specificity. Base-call qualities are not available, and no considerably larger clone is one nucleotide away. Overall study results and their limits: In cross-validation, a model built on a 13 V-J signature told ophthalmopathy apart from stable hyperthyroidism with approximately 90% sensitivity and roughly 82% specificity, and in testing the same model reached 80%/75%. Blood samples also contained most of the expanded thyroid clonotypes (frequency above 0.001), which suggests that blood repertoires may reflect thyroid immune responses. In validation, progression to ophthalmopathy was predicted by the model with almost 71% sensitivity and nearly 75% specificity, a median of 6.5 months before onset. No statistical method was used to set the sample size in advance, and investigators knew the group allocation.

Sequenced: peripheral blood or thyroid tissue (not recorded which). The TCR originated in an adult man with Graves' disease, either hyperthyroidism or ophthalmopathy (not recorded which). The V gene is TRBV9 and the J gene is TRBJ1-2, with no D gene named confidently. The CDR3 sequence is CASSVGSPLSGGYTF. The DNA reads TGTGCCAGCAGCGTAGGGTCTCCCCTATCGGGCGGCTACACCTTC.